This T cell receptor (beta chain) comes out of a study of sequential checkpoint blockade in melanoma. The assay was immunoSEQ multiplex PCR, and TCRdb's table has in-frame clones only and misses some. The table has several thousand clones, around 23% seen once. Germline CDR1 LNHNV, CDR2 YYDKDF (reference sequence). The CDR3 covers 20 residues. Trimming removed 1 base at V and 1 base at J, with 25 bases between. Treatment here: randomized to nivolumab then ipilimumab (arm A) or the reverse (arm B). The receptor was derived from a human donor with melanoma. The chain uses TRBV15 and TRBJ2-5; tentative D call: TRBD1 (6 bases). The specimen comprised tumor tissue (inferred from file names), sampled from a patient given nivolumab and ipilimumab in sequence. CDR3 coding DNA: TGTGCCACCAGCAGAGTCTGGACAGCCCACCTTGGGGAATTCCAAGAGACCCAGTACTTC. It codes for CATSRVWTAHLGEFQETQYF.